This TCR beta chain is from a study of Graves' ophthalmopathy and Graves' hyperthyroidism. Overall study: No treatment had been given when peripheral blood was collected at initial diagnosis.

Amplifying from RNA transcripts, the study obtained TCR beta CDR3 regions. Second-round multiplex PCR came after a first-round RT-PCR that employed HTBI primers. TCRdb processed the multiplex PCR reads anew with MiXCR; each CDR3 protein has one entry. The data hold about 480,000 distinct CDR3 sequences, with roughly an eighth observed a single time. With regard to this clonotype: Its cognate antigen is unknown.

The CDR3 is 15 amino acids. V dropped 0 bases and J dropped 4 bases, with 9 bases sitting between them. Germline CDR1 is LGHNA and CDR2 is YNFKEQ. Study outcomes and limitations: The study's model predicted ophthalmopathy progression at about 68% sensitivity and approximately 78% specificity. Appearing in blood as well were most expanded thyroid clonotypes above 0.001 frequency.

This TCR came from a woman in her twenties or thirties with Graves' ophthalmopathy. This chain connects TRBV4-2 to TRBJ2-2, with D uncertain. What was sequenced was blood. The CDR3 region is CASSQDLEPTGELFF. CDR3 nucleotides: TGTGCCAGCAGCCAAGATCTGGAACCCACCGGGGAGCTGTTTTTT.